This TCR beta chain stems from a study of blood T cell repertoires in COVID-19. In the study overall: Some COVID-19 samples were acute and others convalescent; all came from the United States, Italy and Spain. Nucleic acid was either cDNA or gDNA, and it came from T cells, B-cell-depleted T cells, or PBMCs.

Clones were read by immunoSEQ multiplex PCR, and TCRdb kept only the in-frame ones, dropping some. In the table there are tens of thousands of clones, 83% of which are singletons. V was trimmed by 3 bases and J by 0 bases, leaving 9 bases between them. This CDR3 spans 13 amino acids. CDR1 GTSNPN and CDR2 SVGIG come from the germline V gene (reference sequence). The specimen sequenced was peripheral blood. The source of this sequence is a woman between 55 and 75 years old with acute or convalescent COVID-19. This chain connects TRBV30 to TRBJ2-7, with a tentative D call TRBD1 (6 bases). The CDR3: CAWSNRASYEQYF. The DNA for the CDR3 is TGTGCCTGGAGCAACAGGGCCTCCTACGAGCAGTACTTC.